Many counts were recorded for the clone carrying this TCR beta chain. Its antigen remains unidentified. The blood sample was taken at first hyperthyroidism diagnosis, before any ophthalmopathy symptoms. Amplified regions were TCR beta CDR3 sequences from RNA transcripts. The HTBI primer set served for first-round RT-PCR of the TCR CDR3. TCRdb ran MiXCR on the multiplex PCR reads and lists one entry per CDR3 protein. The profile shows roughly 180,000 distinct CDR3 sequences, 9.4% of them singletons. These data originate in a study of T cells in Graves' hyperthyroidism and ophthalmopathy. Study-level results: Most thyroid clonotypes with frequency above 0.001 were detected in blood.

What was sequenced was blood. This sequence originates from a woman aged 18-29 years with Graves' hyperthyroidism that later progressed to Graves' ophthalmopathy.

In DNA, the CDR3 is TGTGCCAGCAGGATGAGTGGCACAGATACGCAGTATTTT. Residues: CASRMSGTDTQYF. This chain links TRBV7-3 with TRBJ2-3; D not certain. The CDR3 has 13 amino acids. V was shortened by 6 bases and J by 1 base, with 8 bases between the two germline ends. Germline-derived CDR1 and CDR2 are SGHTA and FQGTGA.